The sequence of this TCR beta chain was determined in a study of blood T cell repertoires in COVID-19. Study as a whole: Acute-phase and convalescent COVID-19 samples originated in the United States, Italy and Spain. From T cells, B-cell-depleted T cells, or PBMCs came the material, which was cDNA or gDNA.

Per germline, CDR1 SGHRS and CDR2 YFSETQ. The CDR3 covers 16 residues. V was pared by 4 bases and J by 1 base, with 4 bases of the junction left unmatched. This clone appeared a few times. In the authors' methods: Quantification of nucleated cells was approximated via reference gene primer amplification. Repertoires were generated with immunoSEQ multiplex PCR, while TCRdb's copy carries only in-frame clones and drops some. Clonal size and the V and J genes are those of that table, whereas D and trimming came from the DNA. The sample holds about 32,000 clones, more than 80% seen once. The chain recombines TRBV5-1 with TRBJ1-6; 8 bases agree with TRBD1. Material for sequencing was peripheral blood. The TCR originated in a man between 60 and 70 years old with active or convalescent COVID-19. CDR3 amino acids: CASSLTGGSYNSPLHF. In DNA form, the CDR3 reads TGCGCCAGCAGCCTTACAGGGGGATCCTATAATTCACCCCTCCACTTT. The variable domain in full, with the rest retrieved from reference TRBV5-1 and TRBJ1-6, is KAGVTQTPRYLIKTRGQQVTLSCSPISGHRSVSWYQQTPGQGLQFLFEYFSETQRNKGNFPGRFSGRQFSNSRSEMNVSTLELGDSALYLCASSLTGGSYNSPLHFGNGTRLTVT.